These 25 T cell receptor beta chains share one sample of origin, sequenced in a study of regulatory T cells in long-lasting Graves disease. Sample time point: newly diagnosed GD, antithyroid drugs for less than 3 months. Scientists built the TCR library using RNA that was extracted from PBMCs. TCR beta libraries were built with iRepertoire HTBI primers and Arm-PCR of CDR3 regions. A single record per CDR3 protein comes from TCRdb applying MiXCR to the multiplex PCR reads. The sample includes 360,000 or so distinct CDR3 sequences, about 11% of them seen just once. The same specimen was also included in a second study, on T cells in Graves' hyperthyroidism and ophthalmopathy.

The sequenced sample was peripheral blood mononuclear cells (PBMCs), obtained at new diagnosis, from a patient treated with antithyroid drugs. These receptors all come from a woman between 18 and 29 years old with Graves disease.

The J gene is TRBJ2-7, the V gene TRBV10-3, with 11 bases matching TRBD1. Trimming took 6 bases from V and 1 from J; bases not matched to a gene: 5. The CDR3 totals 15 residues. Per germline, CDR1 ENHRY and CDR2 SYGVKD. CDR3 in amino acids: CAIRTGTGGSYEQYF. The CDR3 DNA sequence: TGTGCCATCAGAACCGGGACAGGGGGTTCCTACGAGCAGTACTTC.

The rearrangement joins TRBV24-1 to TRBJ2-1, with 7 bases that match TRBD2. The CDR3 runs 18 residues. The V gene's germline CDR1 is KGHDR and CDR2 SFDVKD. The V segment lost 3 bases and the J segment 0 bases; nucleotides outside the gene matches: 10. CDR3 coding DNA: TGTGCCACCAGTGATACCGTGAGCGGGGAATCCTCCTACAATGAGCAGTTCTTC. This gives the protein CATSDTVSGESSYNEQFF.

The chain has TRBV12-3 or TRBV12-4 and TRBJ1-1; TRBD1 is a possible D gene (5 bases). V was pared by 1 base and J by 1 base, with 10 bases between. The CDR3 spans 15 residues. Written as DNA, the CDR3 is TGTGCCAGCAGTTTAGGCCAGGGCCAGAACACTGAAGCTTTCTTT. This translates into CASSLGQGQNTEAFF.

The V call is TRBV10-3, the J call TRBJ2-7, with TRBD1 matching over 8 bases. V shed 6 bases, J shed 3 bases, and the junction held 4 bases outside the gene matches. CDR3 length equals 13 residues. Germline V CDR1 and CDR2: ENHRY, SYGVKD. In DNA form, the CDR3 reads TGTGCCATCAGGGACAGGGTCAACTACGAGCAGTACGTC. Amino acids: CAIRDRVNYEQYV.

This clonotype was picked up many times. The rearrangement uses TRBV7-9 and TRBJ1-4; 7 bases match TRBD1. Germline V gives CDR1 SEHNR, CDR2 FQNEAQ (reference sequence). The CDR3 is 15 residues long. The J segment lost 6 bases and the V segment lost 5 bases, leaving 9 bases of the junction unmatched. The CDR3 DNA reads TGTGCCAGCAGCCCACTACAGGGGTTGGATGAAAAACTGTTTTTT. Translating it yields CASSPLQGLDEKLFF.

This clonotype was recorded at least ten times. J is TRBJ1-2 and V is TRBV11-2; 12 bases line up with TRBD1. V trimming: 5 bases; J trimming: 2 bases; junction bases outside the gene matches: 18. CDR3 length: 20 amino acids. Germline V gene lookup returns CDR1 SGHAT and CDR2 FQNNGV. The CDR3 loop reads CASSPLPGQGARNVNYGYTF. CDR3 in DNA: TGTGCCAGCAGCCCCTTACCGGGACAGGGGGCAAGGAACGTCAACTATGGCTACACCTTC.

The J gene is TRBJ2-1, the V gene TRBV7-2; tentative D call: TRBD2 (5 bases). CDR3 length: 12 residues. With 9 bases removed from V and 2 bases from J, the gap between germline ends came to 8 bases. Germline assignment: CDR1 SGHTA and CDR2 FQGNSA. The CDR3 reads CASKLAYNEQFF. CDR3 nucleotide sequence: TGTGCCAGTAAACTAGCCTACAATGAGCAGTTCTTC.

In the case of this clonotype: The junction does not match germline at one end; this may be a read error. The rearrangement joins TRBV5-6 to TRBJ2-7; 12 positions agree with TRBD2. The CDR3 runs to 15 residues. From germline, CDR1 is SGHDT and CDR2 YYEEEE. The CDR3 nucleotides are TGTGTCAGCAGCTTAGGACTAGCGGGGAACTACGAGCAGTACTTC. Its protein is CVSSLGLAGNYEQYF.

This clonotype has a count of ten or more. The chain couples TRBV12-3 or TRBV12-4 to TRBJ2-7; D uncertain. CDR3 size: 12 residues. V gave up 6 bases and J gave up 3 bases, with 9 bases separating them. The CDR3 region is CASRPKLYEQYV. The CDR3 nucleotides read TGTGCCAGCAGGCCGAAACTCTACGAGCAGTACGTC.

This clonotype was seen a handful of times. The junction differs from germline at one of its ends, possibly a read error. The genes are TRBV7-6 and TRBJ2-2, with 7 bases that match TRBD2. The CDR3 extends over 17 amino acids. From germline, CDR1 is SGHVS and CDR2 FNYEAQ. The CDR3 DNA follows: TGTGCCAGCAGCGCACCGGGGGGACTCGTTAACACCGGGGAACTGTTTTTT. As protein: CASSAPGGLVNTGELFF.

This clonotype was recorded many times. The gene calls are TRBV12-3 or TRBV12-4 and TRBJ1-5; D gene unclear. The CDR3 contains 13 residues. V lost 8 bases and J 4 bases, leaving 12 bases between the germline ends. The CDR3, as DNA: TGTGCCAGCGGCCCGGGGAGGAATCAGCCCCAGCATTTT. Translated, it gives CASGPGRNQPQHF.

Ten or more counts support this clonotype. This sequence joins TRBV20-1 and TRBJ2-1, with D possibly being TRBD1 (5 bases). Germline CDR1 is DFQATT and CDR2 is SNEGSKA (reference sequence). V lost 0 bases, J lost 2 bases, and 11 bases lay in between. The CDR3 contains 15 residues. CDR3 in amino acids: CSARDRWGAYNEQFF. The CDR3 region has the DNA TGCAGTGCTAGAGATCGGTGGGGCGCCTACAATGAGCAGTTCTTC.

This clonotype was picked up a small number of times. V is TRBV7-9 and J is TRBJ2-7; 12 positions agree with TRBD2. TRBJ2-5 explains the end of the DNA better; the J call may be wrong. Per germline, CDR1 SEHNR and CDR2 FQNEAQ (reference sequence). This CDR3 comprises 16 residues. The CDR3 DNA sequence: TGTGCCAGCAGCTCTAGACTAGCGGGGGACCAAGAGACCCAGTACTTC. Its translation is CASSSRLAGDQETQYF.

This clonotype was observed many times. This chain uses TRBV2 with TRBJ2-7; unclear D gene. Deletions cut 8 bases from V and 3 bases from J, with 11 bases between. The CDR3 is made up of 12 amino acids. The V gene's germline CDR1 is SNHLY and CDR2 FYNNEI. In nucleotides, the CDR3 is TGTGCCAGCCAGGACGTTAACTACGAGCAGTACTTC. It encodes CASQDVNYEQYF.

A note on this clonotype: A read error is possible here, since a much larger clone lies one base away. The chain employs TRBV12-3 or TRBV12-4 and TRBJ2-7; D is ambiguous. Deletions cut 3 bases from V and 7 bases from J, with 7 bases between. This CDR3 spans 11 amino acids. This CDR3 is CASSLPWEQYF. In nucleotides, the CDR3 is TGTGCCAGCAGTTTGCCCTGGGAGCAGTACTTC.

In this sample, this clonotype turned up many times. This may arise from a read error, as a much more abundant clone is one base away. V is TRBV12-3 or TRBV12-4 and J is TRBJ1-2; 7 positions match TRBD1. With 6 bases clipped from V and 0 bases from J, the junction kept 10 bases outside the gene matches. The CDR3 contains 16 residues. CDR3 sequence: CASSNHRGLTNYGYTF. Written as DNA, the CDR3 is TGTGCCAGCAGCAACCACAGGGGACTAACTAACTATGGCTACACCTTC.

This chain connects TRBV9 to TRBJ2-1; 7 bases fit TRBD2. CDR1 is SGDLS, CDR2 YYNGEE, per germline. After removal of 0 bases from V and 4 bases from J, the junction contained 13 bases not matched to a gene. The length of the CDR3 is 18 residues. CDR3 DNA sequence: TGTGCCAGCAGCGTAGCTTCTGACACTAGCGCGCCTTACAATGAGCAGTTCTTC. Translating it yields CASSVASDTSAPYNEQFF.

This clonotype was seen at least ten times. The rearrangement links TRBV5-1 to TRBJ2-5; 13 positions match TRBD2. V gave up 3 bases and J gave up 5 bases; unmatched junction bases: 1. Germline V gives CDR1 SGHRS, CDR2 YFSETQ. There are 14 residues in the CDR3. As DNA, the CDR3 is TGCGCCAGCAGCTCGGGACTAGCGGGGGAGACCCAGTACTTC. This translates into CASSSGLAGETQYF.

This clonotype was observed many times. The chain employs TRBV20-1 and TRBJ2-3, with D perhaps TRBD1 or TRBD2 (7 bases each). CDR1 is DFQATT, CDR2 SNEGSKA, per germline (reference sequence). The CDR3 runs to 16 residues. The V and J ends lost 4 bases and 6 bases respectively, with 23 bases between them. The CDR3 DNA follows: TGCAGTGCTACCGCTAACACAGGGGCGGGGGTTGATACGCAGTATTTT. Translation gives CSATANTGAGVDTQYF.

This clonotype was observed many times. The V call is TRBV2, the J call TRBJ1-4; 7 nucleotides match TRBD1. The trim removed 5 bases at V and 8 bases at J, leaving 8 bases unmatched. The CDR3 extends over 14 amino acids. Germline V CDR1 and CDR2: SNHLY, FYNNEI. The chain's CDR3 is CASSPSRGGEKLFF. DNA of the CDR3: TGTGCCAGCAGTCCCAGCAGGGGGGGAGAAAAACTGTTTTTT.

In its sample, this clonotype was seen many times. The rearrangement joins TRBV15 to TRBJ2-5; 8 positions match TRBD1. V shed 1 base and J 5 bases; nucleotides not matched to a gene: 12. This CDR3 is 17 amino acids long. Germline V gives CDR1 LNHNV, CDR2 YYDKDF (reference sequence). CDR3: CATSRGWTGLKAETQYF. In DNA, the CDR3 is TGTGCCACCAGCAGAGGATGGACAGGGTTGAAAGCGGAGACCCAGTACTTC.

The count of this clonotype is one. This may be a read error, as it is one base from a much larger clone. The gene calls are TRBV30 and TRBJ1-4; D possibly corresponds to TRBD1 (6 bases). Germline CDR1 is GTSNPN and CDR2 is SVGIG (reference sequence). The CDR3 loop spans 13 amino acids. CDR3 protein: CARRSQGWEKLFF. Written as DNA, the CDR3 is TGTGCCCGGAGATCACAGGGTTGGGAAAAACTGTTTTTT.

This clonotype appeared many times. CDR3 nucleotides: TGTGCCAGCAGTCAGCTAGCGGGGGCTACCAAAAACATTCAGTACTTC. It codes for CASSQLAGATKNIQYF. The rearrangement uses TRBV6-1 and TRBJ2-4, with 10 bases matching TRBD2. V lost 5 bases, J lost 2 bases, and 6 bases stayed unmatched. The CDR3 has 16 amino acids. From germline, CDR1 is MNHNS and CDR2 SASEGT.

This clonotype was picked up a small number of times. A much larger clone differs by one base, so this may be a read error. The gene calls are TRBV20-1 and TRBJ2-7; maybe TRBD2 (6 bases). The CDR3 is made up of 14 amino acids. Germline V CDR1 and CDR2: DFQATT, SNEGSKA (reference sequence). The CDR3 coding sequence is TGCAGTGCTAGAGGTAGCGGAAGCTCCTACGTGCAGTACTTC. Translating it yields CSARGSGSSYVQYF.

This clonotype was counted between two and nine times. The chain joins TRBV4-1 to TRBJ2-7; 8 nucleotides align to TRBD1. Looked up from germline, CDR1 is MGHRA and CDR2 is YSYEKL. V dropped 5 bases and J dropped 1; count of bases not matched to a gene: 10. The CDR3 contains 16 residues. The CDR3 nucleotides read TGCGCCAGCAGCGCGCCCCCGGGACAGGAATCCTACGAGCAGTACTTC. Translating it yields CASSAPPGQESYEQYF.